The 27 T cell receptor beta chains presented below share a single source sample, sequenced in a study of cytomegalovirus exposure and HLA in healthy donors. PCR involved 60 Vbeta and 13 Jbeta primers. Method: immunoSEQ multiplex PCR; TCRdb's copy keeps in-frame clones and lacks some. The data show some 150,000 clones, 75% to 85% seen once. Sequencing was performed on PBMCs. The receptors were gathered from a man aged 45-65 years in good health and CMV-seropositive.

The chain combines TRBV19 with TRBJ2-6; the match to TRBD1 covers 7 bases. The CDR3 runs 17 residues. The V gene end was trimmed by 4 bases and the J gene end by 2 bases; junction bases not matched to a gene: 8. CDR1 is LNHDA, CDR2 SQIVND, per germline (reference sequence). Here the CDR3 DNA reads TGTGCCAGTAGTAAAGGGACAGTAGATACTGGGGCCAACGTCCTGACTTTC. Translation: CASSKGTVDTGANVLTF.

The V call is TRBV5-1, the J call TRBJ2-1; TRBD1 agrees at 12 bases. The CDR3 spans 17 residues. J gave up 8 bases and V 3 bases, and 12 bases lay outside the gene matches. The germline V gene encodes CDR1 SGHRS and CDR2 YFSETQ. The DNA for the CDR3 is TGCGCCAGCAGCTGGGGGGACCGGGACAGGGGGCGCGATGAGCAGTTCTTC. Translation: CASSWGDRDRGRDEQFF.

The J gene is TRBJ2-2, the V gene TRBV4-2, with 8 bases aligning to TRBD2. Trimming took 0 bases from V and 7 from J; bases not matched to a gene: 4. CDR1 and CDR2 from the germline V gene are LGHNA and YNFKEQ. CDR3 size: 15 residues. CDR3 DNA sequence: TGTGCCAGCAGCCAAGAGGGACTAGGGGACGGGGAGCTGTTTTTT. It codes for CASSQEGLGDGELFF.

The gene calls are TRBV4-2 and TRBJ2-7; the match to TRBD1 covers 10 bases. Germline values: CDR1 LGHNA, CDR2 YNFKEQ. The CDR3 is 18 amino acids. V lost 0 bases and J lost 4; bases outside the gene matches: 12. CDR3: CASSQDPIRDRGNYEQYF. CDR3 coding DNA: TGTGCCAGCAGCCAAGATCCAATCCGGGACAGGGGCAATTACGAGCAGTACTTC.

The chain joins TRBV5-8 to TRBJ2-2; 8 bases align to TRBD1. With V trimmed by 2 bases and J by 4 bases, 7 bases remained unmatched. The CDR3 covers 16 residues. Germline V lookup: CDR1 SGHTS, CDR2 YDEGEE. The CDR3 protein is CASSFFAGGPTGELFF. The CDR3, as DNA: TGTGCCAGCAGCTTTTTCGCAGGGGGCCCCACCGGGGAGCTGTTTTTT. Complete variable domain (other parts from reference TRBV5-8 and TRBJ2-2): EAGVTQSPTHLIKTRGQQATLRCSPISGHTSVYWYQQALGLGLQFLLWYDEGEERNRGNFPPRFSGRQFPNYSSELNVNALELEDSALYLCASSFFAGGPTGELFFGEGSRLTVL.

The chain carries TRBV6-6 and TRBJ1-2, with D unresolved. The CDR3 totals 11 residues. In germline, CDR1 is MNHNY, CDR2 SVGAGI (reference sequence). The V end lost 4 bases, the J end lost 7 bases, and 7 bases lay between the germline ends. The CDR3 is CASSFDTGYTF. In nucleotides, the CDR3 is TGTGCCAGCAGTTTCGACACTGGCTACACCTTC.

With respect to this clone: A junction boundary mismatches the germline segment, possibly from a read error. This chain links TRBV7-7 with TRBJ1-2; 7 bases fit TRBD1. There are 14 residues in the CDR3. Germline assignment: CDR1 SSHAT and CDR2 FNYEAQ (reference sequence). CDR3 nucleotides: TGTGCTAGCAGCTTAACAGGGGACGAGTATGGCTACACCTTC. It encodes CASSLTGDEYGYTF.

The CDR3, as DNA: TGTGCCAGCAGCTTGGGACAGGGGGCTACAGATACGCAGTATTTT. Translated: CASSLGQGATDTQYF. The chain couples TRBV5-8 to TRBJ2-3, with TRBD1 matching 10 bases. CDR3 length equals 15 residues. The V segment lost 0 bases and the J segment 3 bases; nucleotides outside the gene matches: 1. Per the germline V gene, CDR1 is SGHTS and CDR2 is YDEGEE.

The chain carries TRBV11-3 and TRBJ2-1; tentatively, D is TRBD1 (6 bases). Trimming removed 1 base at V and 6 bases at J, with 7 bases between. Germline V lookup: CDR1 SGHNT, CDR2 YENEEA. The CDR3 is made up of 13 amino acids. The CDR3 nucleotides are TGTGCCAGCAGCTTAGGGACAGTCAATGAGCAGTTCTTC. This encodes CASSLGTVNEQFF.

This chain uses TRBV21-1 with TRBJ2-3; the table's D call TRBD2 went unverified against the DNA. TRBV21-1 is given as a pseudogene. The CDR3 covers 14 residues. CDR3 in amino acids: CASSPRGSGSTQYF. The CDR3 region has the DNA TGTGCCAGCAGCCCCCGGGGTAGCGGGAGTACGCAGTATTTT.

The CDR3 bases are TGTGCCATCAGTGAGCCGGGACTAAAAGATACGCAGTATTTT. It encodes CAISEPGLKDTQYF. This rearrangement joins TRBV10-3 to TRBJ2-3; 7 nucleotides align to TRBD2. The CDR3 is 14 residues long. J was trimmed by 5 bases and V by 2 bases; bases with no gene match: 4. Looked up from germline, CDR1 is ENHRY and CDR2 is SYGVKD.

In regard to this clone: Sequence at one end of the junction differs from germline and may be a read error. The rearrangement joins TRBV6-1 to TRBJ2-7; 8 positions match TRBD2. Germline V lookup: CDR1 MNHNS, CDR2 SASEGT. The CDR3 sequence is 14 residues long. This CDR3 is CASNEAGASYEQYF. The CDR3 DNA follows: TGTGCCAGCAATGAAGCGGGGGCCTCCTACGAGCAGTACTTC.

The chain recombines TRBV18 with TRBJ2-1; TRBD2 might be the D (5 bases). V gave up 4 bases and J gave up 5 bases, with 15 bases separating them. The CDR3 is 15 residues long. Germline loops: CDR1 KGHSH, CDR2 LQKENI. CDR3 in amino acids: CASSRGAANDNEQFF. Written as DNA, the CDR3 is TGTGCCAGCTCACGGGGAGCAGCAAACGACAATGAGCAGTTCTTC. Together with reference TRBV18 and TRBJ2-1, the CDR3 gives the full variable domain: NAGVMQNPRHLVRRRGQEARLRCSPMKGHSHVYWYRQLPEEGLKFMVYLQKENIIDESGMPKERFSAEFPKEGPSILRIQQVVRGDSAAYFCASSRGAANDNEQFFGPGTRLTVL.

The chain has TRBV5-1 and TRBJ2-7, with a weak D call TRBD2 (7 bases). V lost 3 bases to trimming and J lost 6 bases, with 19 bases between them. Germline-derived CDR1 and CDR2 are SGHRS and YFSETQ. The CDR3 length is 15 residues. This CDR3 reads CASSSAGAGLAEQYF. For the CDR3, the DNA is TGCGCCAGCAGCTCGGCGGGGGCAGGCCTCGCCGAGCAGTACTTC.

The chain's CDR3 is CAWSSAGVGSPLHF. For the CDR3, the DNA is TGTGCCTGGAGCTCGGCCGGAGTTGGTTCACCCCTCCACTTT. V and J are TRBV30 and TRBJ1-6; D is unclear. Between the trimmed V and J ends, which lost 3 bases and 9 bases, there was a span of 15 bases. The CDR3 is 14 residues long. The germline CDR1 and CDR2 sequences are GTSNPN and SVGIG (reference sequence). Looking up the rest from reference TRBV30 and TRBJ1-6 gives the full variable domain: SQTIHQWPATLVQPVGSPLSLECTVEGTSNPNLYWYRQAAGRGLQLLFYSVGIGQISSEVPQNLSASRPQDRQFILSSKKLLLSDSGFYLCAWSSAGVGSPLHFGNGTRLTVT.

As concerns this clone: Other nucleotide sequences from this sample produce the same CDR3. This chain links TRBV28 with TRBJ1-5; 10 bases match TRBD1. The CDR3 has 15 amino acids. CDR1 is MDHEN, CDR2 SYDVKM, per germline. Germline trimming cut 5 bases from V and 6 bases from J; bases unmatched to any gene: 7. The CDR3 protein is CASSTPGTGVQPQHF. CDR3 nucleotide sequence: TGTGCCAGCAGTACCCCCGGGACAGGGGTTCAGCCCCAGCATTTT.

The V and J genes are TRBV19 and TRBJ2-7, with D possibly TRBD1 on 6 matching bases. The CDR3 has 14 residues. The ends were cut back, 5 bases at V and 2 bases at J, with 13 bases in the middle. CDR1 and CDR2 (germline): LNHDA, SQIVND (reference sequence). DNA of the CDR3: TGTGCCAGTAGTCCTCCGGGACAAGCCTACGAGCAGTACTTC. This gives the protein CASSPPGQAYEQYF. The variable domain in full, completed from reference TRBV19 and TRBJ2-7, reads DGGITQSPKYLFRKEGQNVTLSCEQNLNHDAMYWYRQDPGQGLRLIYYSQIVNDFQKGDIAEGYSVSREKKESFPLTVTSAQKNPTAFYLCASSPPGQAYEQYFGPGTRLTVT.

The rearrangement joins TRBV19 to TRBJ1-5; no firm D call. This CDR3 has 12 residues. V was shortened by 6 bases and J by 4 bases, with 7 bases between the two germline ends. The germline V gene encodes CDR1 LNHDA and CDR2 SQIVND (reference sequence). CDR3 in DNA: TGTGCCAGTAGACCGGGAAATCAGCCCCAGCATTTT. The encoded protein is CASRPGNQPQHF.

The chain carries TRBV5-1 and TRBJ2-5; TRBD2 matches at 12 bases. V was pared by 5 bases and J by 1 base, with 6 bases of the junction left unmatched. The germline CDR1 and CDR2 sequences are SGHRS and YFSETQ. The CDR3 has 16 amino acids. CDR3 nucleotides: TGCGCCAGCAGATCACTAGCGGGAGGTCGCCAAGAGACCCAGTACTTC. This gives the protein CASRSLAGGRQETQYF.

The count of this clone is one. Mismatch with germline at one junction end may stem from a read error. The J gene is TRBJ2-2, the V gene TRBV11-2; a weak D match, TRBD2 (6 bases). Germline lookup yields CDR1 SGHAT and CDR2 FQNNGV. This CDR3 is 16 amino acids long. CDR3: CASSHIGQMNTGGLFF. The CDR3 DNA reads as TGTGCCAGCAGCCACATAGGGCAAATGAACACCGGGGGGCTGTTTTTT.

This clone came up once. V gene TRBV6-5 combines with J gene TRBJ2-1; tentative D call: TRBD2 (6 bases). V dropped 5 bases and J dropped 10 bases, with 12 bases sitting between them. The germline V gene encodes CDR1 MNHEY and CDR2 SVGAGI. CDR3 length: 12 residues. CDR3 region: CASSPWGEEQFF. CDR3 coding DNA: TGTGCCAGCAGTCCCTGGGGGGAGGAGCAGTTCTTC.

This chain connects TRBV28 to TRBJ1-1, with 10 bases identical to TRBD1. The V gene end was trimmed by 5 bases and the J gene end by 2 bases; junction bases not matched to a gene: 8. CDR1 and CDR2 (germline): MDHEN, SYDVKM. The CDR3 covers 16 residues. The CDR3 protein is CASSRRQGAGNTEAFF. In nucleotides, the CDR3 is TGTGCCAGCAGTAGAAGACAGGGGGCTGGCAACACTGAAGCTTTCTTT. Full variable domain (missing parts from reference TRBV28 and TRBJ1-1): DVKVTQSSRYLVKRTGEKVFLECVQDMDHENMFWYRQDPGLGLRLIYFSYDVKMKEKGDIPEGYSVSREKKERFSLILESASTNQTSMYLCASSRRQGAGNTEAFFGQGTRLTVV.

Points on this clone: Other DNA sequences within the sample encode an identical CDR3. This chain links TRBV5-1 with TRBJ2-5; 10 bases agree with TRBD1. After removal of 3 bases from V and 2 bases from J, the junction contained 1 base not matched to a gene. The CDR3 length is 14 residues. Germline assignment: CDR1 SGHRS and CDR2 YFSETQ. CDR3 nucleotide sequence: TGCGCCAGCAGCTCGGGACAGGGGCAAGAGACCCAGTACTTC. It encodes CASSSGQGQETQYF.

The V gene is TRBV6-6, the J gene TRBJ1-2; TRBD1 matches at 9 bases. The CDR3 is made up of 14 amino acids. V was pared by 6 bases and J by 4 bases, with 6 bases of the junction left unmatched. Looked up from germline, CDR1 is MNHNY and CDR2 is SVGAGI (reference sequence). CDR3 DNA: TGTGCCAGCAGACCTCACAGGGGGCTCTATGGCTACACCTTC. This translates into CASRPHRGLYGYTF.

The V gene is TRBV19, the J gene TRBJ2-7; D remains unclear. The ends were cut back, 0 bases at V and 5 bases at J, with 14 bases in the middle. The V gene's germline CDR1 is LNHDA and CDR2 SQIVND (reference sequence). The CDR3 runs to 15 residues. The CDR3 region is CASSIDLAVQNEQYF. The CDR3 DNA reads as TGTGCCAGTAGTATAGATCTTGCGGTTCAGAACGAGCAGTACTTC.

The chain employs TRBV7-9 and TRBJ1-1; D is undetermined. CDR1 is SEHNR and CDR2 is FQNEAQ in the germline V gene (reference sequence). Trimming took 3 bases from V and 1 from J, leaving 15 bases between them. The CDR3 consists of 16 residues. The CDR3 DNA sequence: TGTGCCAGCAGCTTCCAGTATTTTGAGGCGAACACTGAAGCTTTCTTT. This encodes CASSFQYFEANTEAFF.

The chain carries TRBV11-2 and TRBJ2-3; TRBD1 might be the D (5 bases). CDR3 length equals 14 residues. Trimming removed 7 bases at V and 1 base at J, with 12 bases between. Per the germline V gene, CDR1 is SGHAT and CDR2 is FQNNGV. The CDR3 loop is CASNCTGCTDTQYF. The CDR3 nucleotides read TGTGCCAGCAACTGCACAGGATGCACAGATACGCAGTATTTT.